This T cell receptor beta chain is drawn from a study of Ad26.COV2.S vaccination and SARS-CoV-2 variants. About the research overall: In the study, Ad26.COV2.S was injected intramuscularly once, or twice 56 days apart. Study-wide points: Substantial post-vaccination breadth of spike-specific CD8+ and CD4+ T cell responses was reported.

Concerning this clone itself: Its specificity is not known.

Measured with immunoSEQ multiplex PCR; TCRdb has only the in-frame clones, and not every one. The table lists about 350,000 clones, around nine tenths of them singletons. CDR3 length: 15 residues. After removal of 2 bases from V and 2 bases from J, the junction contained 4 bases not matched to a gene. Germline CDR1 SGHTA, CDR2 FQGNSA. This sample's treatment: over 15 received Ad26.COV2.S at low or high dose, single or two shots; 5 received placebo; per-sample allocation not given. Vaccine and placebo recipients were sampled on day 63 after the first injection. The origin of this receptor is a person between 18 and 60 years old who received the Ad26.COV2.S COVID-19 vaccine or a placebo. The material sequenced was peripheral blood, taken in a trial of Ad26.COV2.S vaccine versus placebo. V is TRBV7-2 and J is TRBJ2-7; 9 nucleotides line up with TRBD2. The CDR3 region is CASSLRRGGPYEQYF. DNA of the CDR3: TGTGCCAGCAGCTTAAGGCGGGGGGGACCCTACGAGCAGTACTTC.